What follows are 21 T cell receptor beta chains derived from one specimen sequenced in a study of cytomegalovirus exposure and HLA in healthy donors. In the PCR, 60 Vbeta and 13 Jbeta primers were used. Data came from immunoSEQ multiplex PCR; TCRdb stores just in-frame clones and leaves some out. The sample has about 180,000 clones; roughly 82% are singletons. Input material: PBMCs. The origin of the receptors is a woman between 45 and 60 years old in good health and CMV-seronegative.

The chain couples TRBV7-3 to TRBJ2-3, with 9 bases matching TRBD1. The germline V gene has CDR1 SGHTA and CDR2 FQGTGA. V trimming: 6 bases; J trimming: 6 bases; junction bases outside the gene matches: 7. The CDR3 has 14 amino acids. For the CDR3, the DNA is TGTGCCAGCAGTACACAGGGGGCGCGGGATACGCAGTATTTT. Protein sequence: CASSTQGARDTQYF.

The rearrangement joins TRBV6-5 to TRBJ2-1; 8 bases match TRBD1. The J segment lost 4 bases and the V segment lost 4 bases, leaving 6 bases of the junction unmatched. Germline loops: CDR1 MNHEY, CDR2 SVGAGI. The CDR3 runs to 15 residues. The CDR3 sequence is CASSFAGGPYNEQFF. The CDR3 DNA reads TGTGCCAGCAGTTTTGCAGGGGGCCCTTACAATGAGCAGTTCTTC.

The chain is built from TRBV7-2 and TRBJ1-6; D might be TRBD1 (5 bases). This CDR3 comprises 15 residues. Germline CDR1 reads SGHTA; CDR2 reads FQGNSA. The V and J ends lost 0 bases and 9 bases respectively, with 12 bases between them. CDR3 bases: TGTGCCAGCAGCTTAGCGGCAGGGTCCAGTTCACCCCTCCACTTT. As protein: CASSLAAGSSSPLHF.

The gene calls are TRBV11-2 and TRBJ2-5; perhaps TRBD2 as D (5 bases). The V and J ends lost 4 bases and 5 bases respectively, with 23 bases between them. Germline V gene sequence: CDR1 SGHAT, CDR2 FQNNGV. CDR3 length equals 17 residues. The CDR3: CASSSDVFLAGAETQYF. In nucleotides, the CDR3 is TGTGCCAGCAGCTCCGACGTTTTTCTTGCGGGCGCTGAGACCCAGTACTTC. Complete variable domain (other parts from reference TRBV11-2 and TRBJ2-5): EAGVAQSPRYKIIEKRQSVAFWCNPISGHATLYWYQQILGQGPKLLIQFQNNGVVDDSQLPKDRFSAERLKGVDSTLKIQPAKLEDSAVYLCASSSDVFLAGAETQYFGPGTRLLVL.

This clone was picked up one time. The chain is built from TRBV5-6 and TRBJ1-1; 9 nucleotides match TRBD1. V lost 0 bases and J lost 0; bases outside the gene matches: 3. CDR1 is SGHDT and CDR2 is YYEEEE in the germline V gene. The CDR3 is 16 residues long. CDR3 sequence: CASSLVGQGVNTEAFF. The CDR3 region has the DNA TGTGCCAGCAGCTTGGTGGGACAGGGAGTGAACACTGAAGCTTTCTTT.

This clone occurred once. The rearrangement uses TRBV11-2 and TRBJ2-3, with a tentative D call TRBD2 (6 bases). CDR1 and CDR2 (germline): SGHAT, FQNNGV. V was shortened by 5 bases and J by 4 bases, with 16 bases between the two germline ends. This CDR3 spans 15 amino acids. The CDR3 DNA reads TGTGCCAGCAGCGTTTTGGCGGGGTTGCCAGATACGCAGTATTTT. It is translated as CASSVLAGLPDTQYF.

The chain has TRBV19 and TRBJ1-2; 10 positions agree with TRBD1. Germline CDR1 LNHDA, CDR2 SQIVND (reference sequence). Losses at the gene ends were 6 bases for V and 4 bases for J; bases not matched to a gene: 8. The length of the CDR3 is 15 residues. The CDR3 DNA is TGTGCCAGTAGCCGGATGACAGGGGGCGTCTATGGCTACACCTTC. Amino acids: CASSRMTGGVYGYTF.

This clone appeared once. The CDR3: CASRDRLDREGYEQYF. CDR3 coding DNA: TGTGCAAGTCGTGATCGACTGGACAGAGAGGGATACGAGCAGTACTTC. This chain uses TRBV12-2 with TRBJ2-7; the D call of TRBD1 is as the table states it, not checked on the DNA. TRBV12-2 constitutes a pseudogene. The CDR3 runs 16 residues.

The V and J genes are TRBV18 and TRBJ1-1; D remains unclear. CDR1 and CDR2 (germline): KGHSH, LQKENI. This CDR3 comprises 13 residues. V was shortened by 5 bases and J by 2 bases, with 9 bases between the two germline ends. The CDR3 DNA sequence: TGTGCCAGCTCAGGGCATGAAAACACTGAAGCTTTCTTT. Translation: CASSGHENTEAFF.

The chain joins TRBV7-9 to TRBJ2-1, with 10 bases aligning to TRBD2. Germline CDR1 SEHNR, CDR2 FQNEAQ (reference sequence). The V gene end was trimmed by 5 bases and the J gene end by 5 bases; junction bases not matched to a gene: 9. The CDR3 spans 16 residues. The CDR3 DNA reads TGTGCCAGCAGCCGTACGCCGGGACTAGCGAACAATGAGCAGTTCTTC. Its protein is CASSRTPGLANNEQFF.

This chain connects TRBV28 to TRBJ2-6; D not certain. V lost 6 bases and J lost 0, with 9 bases in between. The CDR3 consists of 15 residues. CDR1 MDHEN and CDR2 SYDVKM come from the germline V gene. CDR3: CASSRRGSGANVLTF. The DNA of the CDR3 is TGTGCCAGCAGCCGACGCGGCTCTGGGGCCAACGTCCTGACTTTC.

The J gene is TRBJ2-7, the V gene TRBV7-8, with 9 nucleotides matching TRBD2. Germline V CDR1 and CDR2: SGHVS, FQNEAQ. The V segment lost 2 bases and the J segment 0 bases; nucleotides outside the gene matches: 2. This CDR3 comprises 15 residues. DNA of the CDR3: TGTGCCAGCAGCTTACGTAGCGGGAGCTCCTACGAGCAGTACTTC. Translation gives CASSLRSGSSYEQYF.

V gene TRBV7-8 combines with J gene TRBJ2-3; D remains unclear. V was clipped by 7 bases and J by 2 bases, with 7 bases between them. This CDR3 is built from 12 residues. Germline CDR1 and CDR2: SGHVS and FQNEAQ. CDR3 in DNA: TGTGCCAGCAACGGGTTCACAGATACGCAGTATTTT. Translating gives CASNGFTDTQYF.

V gene TRBV6-1 combines with J gene TRBJ1-2, with 7 bases fitting TRBD1. Germline loops: CDR1 MNHNS, CDR2 SASEGT. With V trimmed by 4 bases and J by 4 bases, 9 bases remained unmatched. This CDR3 comprises 15 residues. CDR3 amino acids: CASSGTGDVSYGYTF. Written as DNA, the CDR3 is TGTGCCAGCAGTGGAACAGGGGATGTGTCCTATGGCTACACCTTC.

The rearrangement links TRBV6-5 to TRBJ1-1; D may be TRBD1 (6 bases). V lost 8 bases and J lost 6, with 19 bases in between. The germline gives CDR1 MNHEY, CDR2 SVGAGI. The CDR3 length is 14 residues. The CDR3: CASEDRKSFSEAFF. DNA for the CDR3: TGTGCCAGCGAAGACAGGAAGTCATTCTCTGAAGCTTTCTTT.

This clone showed up just a few times. This chain links TRBV6-6 with TRBJ2-5; TRBD1 agrees at 9 bases. Germline CDR1 and CDR2: MNHNY and SVGAGI (reference sequence). Trimming at V came to 6 bases and at J to 4 bases, leaving 9 bases not matched to a gene. The CDR3 runs to 15 residues. The CDR3 is CASRPGQGVRETQYF. CDR3 DNA sequence: TGTGCCAGCAGGCCGGGACAGGGTGTCCGAGAGACCCAGTACTTC.

The rearrangement joins TRBV5-1 to TRBJ2-3; 7 positions match TRBD2. Trimming removed 0 bases from V and 4 bases from J; junction bases left unmatched: 5. Germline CDR1 is SGHRS and CDR2 is YFSETQ. This CDR3 is built from 15 residues. The CDR3 reads CASSLGGGIADTQYF. CDR3 in DNA: TGCGCCAGCAGCTTGGGCGGGGGTATCGCAGATACGCAGTATTTT.

The chain has TRBV25-1 and TRBJ1-1, with D possibly matching TRBD1 (5 bases). CDR3 size: 15 residues. CDR1 is MGHDK, CDR2 SYGVNS, per germline. Between the trimmed V and J ends, which lost 1 base and 5 bases, there was a span of 14 bases. The CDR3 is CASSEFGRGFTEAFF. CDR3 bases: TGTGCCAGCAGTGAATTTGGGCGGGGGTTTACTGAAGCTTTCTTT.

CDR3 region: CASSEAGGETQYF. The CDR3 nucleotides are TGTGCCAGCTCAGAGGCAGGGGGAGAGACCCAGTACTTC. The V and J genes are TRBV18 and TRBJ2-5; 7 bases line up with TRBD1. V was clipped by 5 bases and J by 4 bases; unmatched bases: 4. CDR1 and CDR2 from the germline V gene are KGHSH and LQKENI. This CDR3 region has 13 residues.

The gene calls are TRBV5-1 and TRBJ2-1; possible D gene TRBD1, 6 bases. The CDR3 extends over 15 amino acids. Germline CDR1 is SGHRS and CDR2 is YFSETQ. V lost 0 bases and J 3 bases, leaving 10 bases between the germline ends. CDR3 nucleotides: TGCGCCAGCAGCTTGGAAGGGGGAGACTACAATGAGCAGTTCTTC. It specifies CASSLEGGDYNEQFF.

This chain uses TRBV7-9 with TRBJ1-5; D is perhaps TRBD1 (5 bases). This CDR3 spans 16 amino acids. The germline V gene has CDR1 SEHNR and CDR2 FQNEAQ (reference sequence). With 2 bases removed from V and 0 bases from J, the gap between germline ends came to 11 bases. CDR3 protein: CASSLIWGYSNQPQHF. DNA of the CDR3: TGTGCCAGCAGCTTAATCTGGGGCTATAGCAATCAGCCCCAGCATTTT.